These 2 T cell receptor beta chains originate from one sample sequenced in a study of blood T cells in healthy people across ages. The second PCR ran about 6 to 12 cycles with a sample-barcoded 5' primer and J-beta primers. MiXCR was run by TCRdb on the 5' RACE reads, yielding one entry per CDR3 protein. This repertoire shows 1.5 million to 2 million distinct CDR3 sequences, roughly two fifths found once; its top ten account for under 25%. Input material: blood. These receptor sequences come from a human donor in good health.

The genes are TRBV7-2 and TRBJ1-2; 8 nucleotides match TRBD1. CDR3 size: 14 residues. Germline V gene sequence: CDR1 SGHTA, CDR2 FQGNSA. The V and J ends lost 3 bases and 7 bases, in that order; junction bases with no gene match: 7. CDR3 amino acids: CASSLHGQGSGYTF. CDR3 in DNA: TGTGCCAGCAGCTTGCACGGACAGGGTAGTGGCTACACCTTC.

This clonotype came up a few times. This chain links TRBV5-1 with TRBJ2-4; D is uncertain. Trimming pared 0 bases from V and 0 bases from J, leaving 7 bases between. Germline lookup yields CDR1 SGHRS and CDR2 YFSETQ. The CDR3 totals 15 residues. The CDR3: CASSLGPLAKNIQYF. The CDR3 DNA reads as TGCGCCAGCAGCTTGGGCCCGCTAGCCAAAAACATTCAGTACTTC. The full variable domain, completed using reference TRBV5-1 and TRBJ2-4, is KAGVTQTPRYLIKTRGQQVTLSCSPISGHRSVSWYQQTPGQGLQFLFEYFSETQRNKGNFPGRFSGRQFSNSRSEMNVSTLELGDSALYLCASSLGPLAKNIQYFGAGTRLSVL.